These 25 T cell receptor beta chains share one sample of origin, sequenced in a study of early T cells in non-severe SARS-CoV-2 infection. A single record per CDR3 protein comes from TCRdb applying MiXCR to the 5' RACE reads. The sample has tens of thousands of distinct CDR3 sequences, more than 9% seen once; the top ten hold roughly 4.7%. Sequenced: whole blood. The receptors originated from an adult who was a healthcare worker with PCR-confirmed SARS-CoV-2 infection or an uninfected control (not recorded which).

This chain links TRBV6-5 with TRBJ2-1; 7 bases are a match to TRBD2. The V gene's germline CDR1 is MNHEY and CDR2 SVGAGI. CDR3 size: 13 residues. The V gene end was trimmed by 4 bases and the J gene end by 9 bases; junction bases not matched to a gene: 6. CDR3 sequence (DNA): TGTGCCAGCAGTTTTGGGCGGGAGTTTGAGCAGTTCTTC. Its protein is CASSFGREFEQFF.

The chain recombines TRBV5-1 with TRBJ2-3; D is unclear. CDR1 is SGHRS and CDR2 is YFSETQ in the germline V gene. Trimming took off 0 bases at V and 13 bases at J, with 15 bases between the two ends. This CDR3 has 13 amino acids. CDR3 protein: CASSLVAGPKEYF. The DNA for the CDR3 is TGCGCCAGCAGCTTGGTAGCCGGGCCCAAGGAGTATTTT.

This clonotype was counted many times. This chain uses TRBV20-1 with TRBJ2-3, with D perhaps matching TRBD2 (6 bases). Germline values: CDR1 DFQATT, CDR2 SNEGSKA (reference sequence). This CDR3 is 13 amino acids long. Trimming left V 5 bases short and J 4 bases short, with 13 bases between. CDR3 region: CSAQPSAADTQYF. Here the CDR3 DNA reads TGCAGTGCTCAACCTAGCGCCGCAGATACGCAGTATTTT.

This clonotype was counted many times. The chain links TRBV10-2 to TRBJ2-2; TRBD2 aligns across 13 bases. Looked up from germline, CDR1 is WSHSY and CDR2 is SAAADI. This CDR3 spans 18 amino acids. J gave up 4 bases and V 6 bases, and 11 bases lay outside the gene matches. CDR3 DNA sequence: TGCGCCAGCAGCTTCGGACTAGCGGGGGCCGGGGGCACCGGGGAGCTGTTTTTT. Its protein is CASSFGLAGAGGTGELFF.

This clonotype was found many times. V usage is TRBV20-1 and J usage is TRBJ2-7; unclear D gene. The V end was cut by 3 bases, the J end by 6 bases, with 12 bases between. The CDR3 sequence is 12 residues long. Germline V gene data show CDR1 as DFQATT and CDR2 as SNEGSKA (reference sequence). The CDR3 coding sequence is TGCAGTGCTAGGGTGACTGGGCGCGAGCAGTACTTC. This codes for CSARVTGREQYF.

This clonotype was observed a handful of times. The chain is built from TRBV4-2 and TRBJ2-2; the match to TRBD2 covers 8 bases. With 4 bases clipped from V and 0 bases from J, the junction kept 4 bases outside the gene matches. This CDR3 is 16 amino acids long. Per the germline V gene, CDR1 is LGHNA and CDR2 is YNFKEQ. The CDR3 DNA follows: TGTGCCAGCAGCCCGTCCGGGGGGGCGAACACCGGGGAGCTGTTTTTT. It is translated as CASSPSGGANTGELFF.

This clonotype appeared many times. The J gene is TRBJ2-5, the V gene TRBV29-1; TRBD2 matches 11 bases. CDR1 and CDR2 from the germline V gene are SQVTM and ANQGSEA. V shed 8 bases, J shed 7 bases, and the junction held 9 bases outside the gene matches. This CDR3 has 13 amino acids. CDR3: CSMRLAGPRTQYF. The CDR3 nucleotides are TGCAGCATGCGACTAGCGGGACCACGGACCCAGTACTTC. Combining the CDR3 with reference TRBV29-1 and TRBJ2-5 gives the whole variable domain SAVISQKPSRDICQRGTSLTIQCQVDSQVTMMFWYRQQPGQSLTLIATANQGSEATYESGFVIDKFPISRPNLTFSTLTVSNMSPEDSSIYLCSMRLAGPRTQYFGPGTRLLVL.

The gene calls are TRBV5-6 and TRBJ2-1; D perhaps matches TRBD2 (7 bases). Germline CDR1 and CDR2: SGHDT and YYEEEE. With 0 bases removed from V and 7 bases from J, the gap between germline ends came to 14 bases. This CDR3 has 15 amino acids. CDR3 bases: TGTGCCAGCAGCTTGGAGGCGGGGGCCCCTAATGAGCAGTTCTTC. This sequence encodes CASSLEAGAPNEQFF.

This clonotype was observed a few times. This sequence joins TRBV25-1 and TRBJ2-4; TRBD1 matches 7 bases. The CDR3 has 14 amino acids. Germline V gene sequence: CDR1 MGHDK, CDR2 SYGVNS. The V and J ends lost 6 bases and 2 bases, in that order; junction bases with no gene match: 4. DNA of the CDR3: TGTGCCAGCAGGGAACAGGGGACCAAAAACATTCAGTACTTC. Protein: CASREQGTKNIQYF.

V and J are TRBV7-2 and TRBJ2-5; 8 positions agree with TRBD2. In germline, CDR1 is SGHTA, CDR2 FQGNSA. V lost 3 bases to trimming and J lost 0 bases; unmatched junction nucleotides: 6. The length of the CDR3 is 16 residues. In DNA form, the CDR3 reads TGTGCCAGCAGCTTTCAGGCGGGAGGTAACCAAGAGACCCAGTACTTC. It codes for CASSFQAGGNQETQYF.

This chain uses TRBV6-2 or TRBV6-3 with TRBJ2-2, with 9 positions matching TRBD1. The CDR3 extends over 16 amino acids. The germline V gene encodes CDR1 MNHEY and CDR2 SVGEGT. Trimming at V came to 7 bases and at J to 3 bases, leaving 9 bases not matched to a gene. CDR3 nucleotide sequence: TGTGCCAGCAAAGAAACAGGGGGCGTCGACACCGGGGAGCTGTTTTTT. Its protein is CASKETGGVDTGELFF.

The J gene is TRBJ1-6, the V gene TRBV6-6; 8 bases fit TRBD1. The germline CDR1 and CDR2 sequences are MNHNY and SVGAGI (reference sequence). The ends lost 3 bases at V and 4 bases at J; junction bases unmatched: 2. This CDR3 has 15 residues. The CDR3 DNA sequence: TGTGCCAGCAGTTATGGGACAGGTTATAATTCACCCCTCCACTTT. This sequence encodes CASSYGTGYNSPLHF.

The table lists this clonotype with many counts. The rearrangement joins TRBV4-2 to TRBJ2-7, with TRBD1 matching 8 bases. The CDR3 covers 16 residues. V trimming: 1 base; J trimming: 6 bases; junction bases outside the gene matches: 11. Germline V gene lookup returns CDR1 LGHNA and CDR2 YNFKEQ. For the CDR3, the DNA is TGTGCCAGCAGCCAAGTAACCGGACAGGGAGCCGTCGAGCAGTACTTC. It is translated as CASSQVTGQGAVEQYF.

This clonotype was counted many times. The chain couples TRBV7-9 to TRBJ2-7, with 9 bases matching TRBD1. The V and J ends lost 4 bases and 0 bases, in that order; junction bases with no gene match: 7. Germline V gene sequence: CDR1 SEHNR, CDR2 FQNEAQ (reference sequence). The CDR3 length is 16 residues. The CDR3 DNA follows: TGTGCCAGCAGCTCAGGGACAGGGTCTACCTCCTACGAGCAGTACTTC. Protein: CASSSGTGSTSYEQYF.

This clonotype was detected many times. This chain joins TRBV6-2 or TRBV6-3 and TRBJ1-5; no definite D call. V dropped 7 bases and J dropped 0 bases, with 10 bases sitting between them. This CDR3 has 14 amino acids. Germline CDR1 and CDR2: MNHEY and SVGEGT. CDR3 residues: CASIDRHSNQPQHF. The CDR3, as DNA: TGTGCCAGCATCGACCGACATAGCAATCAGCCCCAGCATTTT.

This clonotype showed up many times. This chain connects TRBV29-1 to TRBJ2-7; a possible D gene is TRBD2 (5 bases). The CDR3 covers 12 residues. V lost 0 bases to trimming and J lost 6 bases, with 9 bases between them. Germline V gives CDR1 SQVTM, CDR2 ANQGSEA. The CDR3 loop reads CSVEDPGSEQYF. The CDR3 nucleotides read TGCAGCGTTGAAGATCCGGGATCCGAGCAGTACTTC.

The V gene is TRBV6-5, the J gene TRBJ2-2; 8 bases map to TRBD1. The trim removed 2 bases at V and 7 bases at J, leaving 12 bases unmatched. The CDR3 has 17 amino acids. CDR1 and CDR2 from the germline V gene are MNHEY and SVGAGI. The CDR3 sequence: CASSYISQGARIGELFF. The CDR3 DNA sequence: TGTGCCAGCAGTTACATTAGCCAGGGGGCGCGGATCGGGGAGCTGTTTTTT.

This chain links TRBV28 with TRBJ1-1; 8 nucleotides agree with TRBD1. V trimming: 3 bases; J trimming: 1 base; junction bases outside the gene matches: 7. The length of the CDR3 is 16 residues. Germline V gene sequence: CDR1 MDHEN, CDR2 SYDVKM. The DNA for the CDR3 is TGTGCCAGCAGTTTGCTCGCAGGGGGCCAGAACACTGAAGCTTTCTTT. Its translation is CASSLLAGGQNTEAFF. The variable domain in full, with the rest retrieved from reference TRBV28 and TRBJ1-1, is DVKVTQSSRYLVKRTGEKVFLECVQDMDHENMFWYRQDPGLGLRLIYFSYDVKMKEKGDIPEGYSVSREKKERFSLILESASTNQTSMYLCASSLLAGGQNTEAFFGQGTRLTVV.

This clonotype has ten or more counts. The gene calls are TRBV20-1 and TRBJ2-7; 8 nucleotides match TRBD1. The CDR3 runs 13 residues. CDR1 is DFQATT, CDR2 SNEGSKA, per germline (reference sequence). Trimming removed 6 bases from V and 3 bases from J; junction bases left unmatched: 7. The CDR3 DNA reads as TGCAGTGCCAGGGGACAGGCGGACTACGAGCAGTACTTC. It translates to CSARGQADYEQYF.

The gene calls are TRBV12-3 or TRBV12-4 and TRBJ1-2; D is uncertain. This CDR3 has 13 amino acids. V was clipped by 6 bases and J by 4 bases, with 12 bases between them. CDR3 in amino acids: CASRGGFGYGYTF. The CDR3 nucleotides read TGTGCCAGCAGGGGTGGGTTCGGCTATGGCTACACCTTC.

This clonotype was seen repeatedly, ten times or more. The V call is TRBV2, the J call TRBJ1-1; D is unclear. There are 11 residues in the CDR3. Per the germline V gene, CDR1 is SNHLY and CDR2 is FYNNEI. Trimming removed 8 bases at V and 7 bases at J, with 11 bases between. The DNA of the CDR3 is TGTGCCAGCGGGAGACAAGTTGAAGCTTTCTTT. It specifies CASGRQVEAFF.

The chain is built from TRBV12-3 or TRBV12-4 and TRBJ2-3; 7 nucleotides match TRBD2. This CDR3 spans 13 amino acids. Trimming took 6 bases from V and 9 from J; bases not matched to a gene: 9. CDR3 amino acids: CASSSRRGETQYF. CDR3 in DNA: TGTGCCAGCAGCTCCCGCCGGGGGGAGACGCAGTATTTT.

This clonotype was found many times. This rearrangement joins TRBV5-1 to TRBJ2-7; 8 bases are shared with TRBD1. V trimming: 5 bases; J trimming: 2 bases; junction bases outside the gene matches: 9. Per germline, CDR1 SGHRS and CDR2 YFSETQ. This CDR3 region has 15 residues. CDR3 loop: CASRSSGQAPYEQYF. The CDR3 DNA reads TGCGCCAGCAGGTCCTCGGGACAGGCCCCCTACGAGCAGTACTTC.

The chain recombines TRBV6-5 with TRBJ1-2; unclear D gene. The V gene lost 5 bases and the J gene lost 8 bases, with 18 bases spanning the gap. Germline V gene lookup returns CDR1 MNHEY and CDR2 SVGAGI. CDR3 size: 14 residues. DNA of the CDR3: TGTGCCAGCAGTCAACGGGCAGTTTTTAGCGGCTACACCTTC. Amino acid sequence: CASSQRAVFSGYTF.

The J gene is TRBJ1-5, the V gene TRBV19; TRBD1 might be the D (6 bases). The CDR3 length is 14 residues. Between the trimmed V and J ends, which lost 8 bases and 1 base, there was a span of 12 bases. Per the germline V gene, CDR1 is LNHDA and CDR2 is SQIVND (reference sequence). The CDR3 DNA is TGTGCCAGTGGAGGGGGACTAAGCAATCAGCCCCAGCATTTT. It is translated as CASGGGLSNQPQHF.